The entry that follows covers one TCR beta chain sequence. The specificity of this receptor is unknown. Per-base quality was not reported, and no clone a single base away is much larger than it. For this chain, trimming is 0 bases at the V end and 0 bases at the J end, and the number of junction bases without a gene match is 2. As encoded in the germline V gene, CDR1 is SGHRS while CDR2 is YFSETQ. The CDR3 holds 17 amino acids from the cysteine to the phenylalanine. Kept here is only the CDR3 DNA, which spans 51 bases and is read in frame from base 1. These data come from a study of cytomegalovirus exposure and HLA in healthy donors (dated by TCRdb to about 2017). Turning to the overall study: In an earlier analysis of 587 of the donors, 276 Gb of sequence data and 90 million to 120 million unique TCR beta sequences from roughly 200 million T cells were reported. An early release covering roughly 600 HLA-typed donors comprised about 300 gigabases of sequencing data and tens of millions of unique TCR sequences. Of the 300 to 500 genotyped donors, less than 85% were placed in the genetic ancestry cluster associated with self-reported Caucasian donors. The study aimed to test whether cataloging public T cell receptors could reveal signatures of past pathogen exposure. The study profiled the T cell repertoires of about 720 subjects by immunosequencing and related them to cytomegalovirus serostatus. In addition to the first cohort of roughly 670 subjects, a separate validation cohort of around 110 different subjects was used. High-throughput TCR immunosequencing, statistical association of individual TCRs with disease status, and machine learning were combined to predict cytomegalovirus infection status. A later analysis re-examined previously published TCR beta repertoires from hundreds of donors and added high-resolution HLA genotyping to investigate patterns of TCR occurrence. In the later analysis, no new phenotypic data were used to find candidate immune exposures; instead, reliance was placed on TCR beta sequences and their occurrence across donors. An earlier analysis of approximately 500 of the donors applied high-throughput TCR beta sequencing to assess whether each TCR beta V gene segment acted as functional or pseudogenic. Donor age, sex, ethnicity and CMV serostatus were compiled alongside the repertoire data. A later genetic analysis used genome-wide SNP genotypes for 398 of the 666 donors, treating that subset as a discovery cohort. All discovery cohort repertoires had been generated using a single sequencing platform. HLA typing covered class I and class II loci at four-digit resolution. Typing coverage differed by locus: A, B, C, DRB1 and DQB1 were typed in roughly 629-640 donors, DQA1 in roughly 510, DPA1 in around 610, and DPB1 in just under 490. Four to six DR-DQ haplotypes were handled as single units for association and clustering, since linkage in the cohort was strong. On average, over 200,000 unique TCR beta nucleotide sequences were sequenced per donor among more than 350 genotyped donors of the cohort, with approximately 18% of those sequences being non-productive. General study outcomes and caveats: Cytomegalovirus status was reported to be diagnosed by the classifier with high specificity and sensitivity in both the original and validation cohorts. According to a later analysis, parvovirus B19, influenza, CMV and Epstein-Barr virus appeared linked to several top co-occurrence clusters. The study gave a list of 150 to 200 TCR beta chains associated with cytomegalovirus. A cluster of highly shared sequence variants was judged likely to be a technical artifact of the sequencing pipeline. Most CMV-associated TCR beta chains appeared to be HLA-restricted in a later analysis, and the HLA associations seemed to be driven largely by CMV exposure. Compared with equally common non-associated chains, HLA-associated TCR beta chains in a later analysis were more clonally expanded and had lower generation probabilities. A later analysis associated roughly 17,000 TCR beta sequences with specific HLA alleles at a false discovery rate of 0.05. In a later genetic analysis, a missense DCLRE1C variant was associated with V-gene and J-gene trimming of TCR beta chains, and the association was replicated in an independent cohort. Assigning TCR associations to individual alleles was difficult when HLA alleles, especially DR and DQ, strongly co-occurred. Sequencing depth was assumed to be roughly uniform across donors in the presence/absence analyses, though that assumption may not hold. A further reported finding was that TCR beta sequences accurately predicted the HLA-A and HLA-B alleles for most subjects in the first cohort. Because HLA typing was missing for some donors at each locus, association tests included only the typed subset. Compared with the 666-donor mean, donors in an Asian-associated ancestry cluster had fewer N-insertions in productive TCRs, according to a later genetic analysis. The authors suggested that the approach could potentially be generalized to other disease states and immunological phenotypes. Broadly in line with IMGT annotations, most TCR beta V segments showed up in productive rearrangements about 87% or about 30% of the time in an earlier analysis of some 590 of the donors. Because counts were too low, about 18 rarely observed V segments, including chromosome 9 orphons, were excluded from the earlier analysis of some 590 of the donors. Most TCR sequences were seen in very few donors, while some public TCRs were found in many individuals. In a later analysis, the rate of TCR association differed among HLA loci, with DRB1 alleles having the most associated TCRs and HLA-C alleles having the fewest. The only immune exposure information available for the cohort was CMV serostatus. The 87-base-pair reads could not distinguish some IMGT-functional V segments, including TRBV6-2 and TRBV6-3, so those segments were excluded. In vitro tests confirmed that a few of the cytomegalovirus-associated TCR beta chains recognize cytomegalovirus antigens. In this cohort, only TCR beta chains were sequenced, and detectable features were limited by the absence of alpha or paired-chain data. Linkage disequilibrium might explain the correlated functional status among segregating V segments, but an unknown experimental factor could not be ruled out.

The cohort was made up of 650 to 700 healthy bone marrow donors. At the time of sampling, all cohort members were nominally healthy, though unrecorded immune exposures were likely present. The donor was CMV seronegative and was included in the group of around 320 seronegative cohort members. A peripheral blood sample was collected from each donor, and TCR beta sequencing was performed on peripheral blood mononuclear cells. Genomic DNA extraction from the blood cell samples was performed with the Qiagen DNeasy Blood Extraction Kit. Library method: the immunoSEQ multiplex PCR assay. For the multiplex PCR, a mixture combining 60 forward primers for TCR Vbeta segments and 13 reverse primers for TCR Jbeta segments was used. The CDR3 region of rearranged TCR beta genes was amplified from genomic DNA with a multiplex PCR assay. On the Illumina HiSeq System, the amplified TCR beta libraries were sequenced as 87-base-pair reads. As for how the authors treated the data: A later analysis tallied tens of millions of unique TCR beta chains across the 700 or so repertoires, and some 10 million of those chains were shared by two or more donors. To remove PCR and sequencing errors, raw reads were error-corrected and collapsed into unique sequences using a nearest-neighbor algorithm that merged closely related sequences. Alignment of CDR3 sequences to IMGT reference sequences was used to assign V, D and J gene segments. For a sequence to be retained, at least a six-nucleotide match to both a V gene segment and a J gene segment was required. A rearrangement counted as productive if the CDR3 had no stop codons and remained in frame with V and J, and every other rearrangement counted as non-productive. Following IMGT convention, CDR3 was defined as the stretch from the second conserved V-encoded cysteine up to the conserved J-encoded phenylalanine. Sequences without an unambiguous match to a single V gene segment were excluded from the earlier analysis of about 630 of the donors. In an earlier analysis of approximately 590 of the donors, V segments were called functional above 56.7% productive rearrangements and were called segregating when the between-donor standard deviation exceeded 5%. A statistical classification framework was built to diagnose cytomegalovirus status from the catalog of TCR beta chain sequences. In a later analysis, TCR nucleotide sequences were compared against IMGT/GENE-DB human TR gene sequences so that V and J genes could be assigned. A later analysis assigned CDR3 sequences and most-parsimonious VDJ recombination scenarios with the TCRdist pipeline. A later analysis defined each TCR beta chain by its CDR3 amino acid sequence plus V-gene family, and excluded reads lacking a unique V-gene family. A later analysis removed several hundred highly shared, low-generation-probability nucleotide sequences to deal with suspected cross-contamination and a sequencing artifact. In a later analysis, a clonal expansion index for each public chain was calculated from normalized within-repertoire ranks of inferred template counts. In a later analysis, generation probabilities were computed using a VDJ recombination model fitted to out-of-frame rearrangements, and the results were checked against IGoR. In a later analysis, TCR-TCR, TCR-HLA and TCR-CMV co-occurrence was scored with hypergeometric tests, and a repertoire-size bias correction was applied to TCR pairs. To estimate false discovery rates, a later analysis permuted the HLA or CMV assignments 20 times. In a later analysis, co-occurring TCRs were grouped using DBSCAN, and TCRdist sequence similarity was added for clustering within HLA-allele-positive subsets. Repertoires with fewer than 30,000 or more than 120,000 public chains were left out of co-occurrence clustering, as were five repertoires with anomalous nucleotide sharing. Held by TCRdb, this immuneACCESS table contains in-frame sequences only and omits some clones. Under half of the omission traces to an unresolved V gene where checked; the cause of the rest is unknown. V, J and clone size derive from that table, while D and trimming were established from the DNA sequence. The sample table holds some 130,000 clones, of which roughly 80% were seen once. Clones ranked in the top ten supply 7.3% of the sample.

This chain is built from TRBV5-1 and TRBJ2-4, and 11 junction bases match TRBD1. The receptor comes from a male donor in good health and CMV-seronegative. The sample consisted of PBMCs. The DNA sequence is TGCGCCAGCAGCTTGGTGGGACAGGGGGTAGCCAAAAACATTCAGTACTTC. It is translated as CASSLVGQGVAKNIQYF. With the portions outside the CDR3 filled from the reference TRBV5-1 and TRBJ2-4 genes, the complete variable region becomes KAGVTQTPRYLIKTRGQQVTLSCSPISGHRSVSWYQQTPGQGLQFLFEYFSETQRNKGNFPGRFSGRQFSNSRSEMNVSTLELGDSALYLCASSLVGQGVAKNIQYFGAGTRLSVL.